The source of this T cell receptor (beta chain) is a study of T-cell reconstitution after alpha-beta-depleted transplantation in children. Study outcomes and limitations: Where alpha-beta T cells came from about two months after transplant was reportedly several hundred expanded graft clones.

This clonotype was seen at least ten times. Its antigen is not identified. CDR3 length: 13 residues. Germline CDR1 is SGDLS and CDR2 is YYNGEE. V lost 0 bases and J lost 0, with 4 bases in between. Unique molecular identifiers tagged the TCRbeta library. TCRdb used MiXCR to reprocess the PCR reads, holding one entry per CDR3 protein. The table records around 94,000 distinct CDR3 sequences, about 6% of them present only once. The clonotype originates from a female patient between 2 and 10 years old who had a stem cell transplant for Fanconi anemia, so the T cells may come from the graft donor. This sequence joins TRBV9 and TRBJ2-7, with D unclear. This sample comprised PBMCs, mostly from graft donor cells, obtained 60 days after TCRalphabeta/CD19-depleted stem cell transplant. The CDR3 protein is CASSVAPSYEQYF. Written as DNA, the CDR3 is TGTGCCAGCAGCGTAGCCCCCTCCTACGAGCAGTACTTC.